This TCR beta chain was recovered during a study of blood T cell repertoires in COVID-19. About the research overall: The United States, Italy and Spain supplied acute and convalescent COVID-19 samples. Sources were T cells, B-cell-depleted T cells, or PBMCs; the material itself was cDNA or gDNA.

As processed by the authors: Estimation of nucleated cell counts was performed using reference gene primer amplification. Libraries were prepared by immunoSEQ multiplex PCR; TCRdb keeps only in-frame clonotypes and omits some of them. V, J and clone size are taken as reported in that table, and D and trimming were inferred from the DNA itself. The table includes around 130,000 clones, almost 85% detected once. The length of the CDR3 is 13 residues. Trimming shortened V by 5 bases and J by 0 bases, and 7 bases separated the two germline ends. Source material: peripheral blood. The chain couples TRBV12-3 or TRBV12-4 to TRBJ1-2; D might be TRBD1 (5 bases). The sequence derives from a human donor in a cohort sampled during active COVID-19. For the CDR3, the DNA is TGTGCCAGCAGTATGACAGCTAACTATGGCTACACCTTC. The encoded protein is CASSMTANYGYTF.